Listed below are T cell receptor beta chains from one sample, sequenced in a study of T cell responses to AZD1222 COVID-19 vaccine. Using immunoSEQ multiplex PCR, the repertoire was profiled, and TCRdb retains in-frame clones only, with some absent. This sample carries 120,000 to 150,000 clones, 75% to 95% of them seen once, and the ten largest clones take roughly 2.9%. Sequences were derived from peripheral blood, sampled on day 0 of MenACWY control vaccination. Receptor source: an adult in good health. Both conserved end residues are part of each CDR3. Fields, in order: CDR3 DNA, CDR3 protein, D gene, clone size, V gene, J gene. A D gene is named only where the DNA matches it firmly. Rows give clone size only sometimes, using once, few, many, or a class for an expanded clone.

TGTGCCACCAGTGATGGGTTGACCGGGGAGCTGTTTTTT	CATSDGLTGELFF	NA	NA	TRBV24-1	TRBJ2-2
TGTGCCAGCAGCACCCGACAGGGATGGAGTTCCACTGAAGCTTTCTTT	CASSTRQGWSSTEAFF	NA	NA	TRBV21-1	TRBJ1-1
TGCGCCAGCAGCCAAGGGGGGACCCACCACGAGCAGTACTTC	CASSQGGTHHEQYF	NA	few	TRBV4-1	TRBJ2-7
TGTGCCAGCAGTTCGGGACAGGGGGCGAATCAGCCCCAGCATTTT	CASSSGQGANQPQHF	TRBD1	NA	TRBV7-6	TRBJ1-5
TGCGCCAGCAGCACCGGACTAGCGGGACGGTACCAAGAGACCCAGTACTTC	CASSTGLAGRYQETQYF	TRBD2	NA	TRBV5-1	TRBJ2-5
TGCGCCAGCAGCTGGGGGCCCGGGGGCCAAGAGACCCAGTACTTC	CASSWGPGGQETQYF	NA	NA	TRBV5-1	TRBJ2-5
TGTGCCAGCAGTCCTCGAAGGCTGGGTAACACTGAAGCTTTCTTT	CASSPRRLGNTEAFF	NA	NA	TRBV27	TRBJ1-1
TGTGCCAGCAAGGCAGGGAGTAACACTGAAGCTTTCTTT	CASKAGSNTEAFF	NA	NA	TRBV6-5	TRBJ1-1
TGTGCCAGCAGCTTAAAGCGAGAAGACACCATATATTTT	CASSLKREDTIYF	NA	NA	TRBV7-2	TRBJ1-3
TGTGCCAGCTATATGGCTAGCGGGGGCACAGATACGCAGTATTTT	CASYMASGGTDTQYF	TRBD2	NA	TRBV5-5	TRBJ2-3
TGTGCCAGCAGTTACTCGGGAGGGGATAATTCACCCCTCCACTTT	CASSYSGGDNSPLHF	NA	NA	TRBV6-5	TRBJ1-6
TGTGCCAGCAGTCTCACGGGACAGTCCTACGAGCAGTACTTC	CASSLTGQSYEQYF	TRBD1	NA	TRBV27	TRBJ2-7
TGTGCTAGTGGTTTGGGACTAGCGGGGGCAAAAAACATTCAGTACTTC	CASGLGLAGAKNIQYF	TRBD2	NA	TRBV12-5	TRBJ2-4